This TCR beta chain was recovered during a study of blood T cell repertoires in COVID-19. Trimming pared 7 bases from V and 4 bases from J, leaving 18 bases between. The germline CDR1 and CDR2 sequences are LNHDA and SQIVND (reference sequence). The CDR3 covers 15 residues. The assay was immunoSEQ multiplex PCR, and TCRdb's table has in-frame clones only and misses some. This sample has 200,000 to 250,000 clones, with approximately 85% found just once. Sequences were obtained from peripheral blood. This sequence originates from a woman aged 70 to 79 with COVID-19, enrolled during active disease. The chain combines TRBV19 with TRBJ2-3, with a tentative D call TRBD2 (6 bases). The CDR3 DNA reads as TGTGCCAGTAAAACGGCAGGGAGGATCTCAGATACGCAGTATTTT. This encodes CASKTAGRISDTQYF.